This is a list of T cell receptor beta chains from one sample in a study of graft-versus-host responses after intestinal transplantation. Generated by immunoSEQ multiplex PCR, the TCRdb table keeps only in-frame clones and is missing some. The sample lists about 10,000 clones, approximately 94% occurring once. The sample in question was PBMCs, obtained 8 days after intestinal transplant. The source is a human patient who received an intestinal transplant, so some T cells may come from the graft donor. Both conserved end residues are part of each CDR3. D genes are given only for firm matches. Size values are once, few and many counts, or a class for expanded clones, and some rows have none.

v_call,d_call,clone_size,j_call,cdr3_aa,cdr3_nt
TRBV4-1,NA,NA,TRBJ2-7,CASSQEGHPYEQYF,TGCGCCAGCAGCCAAGAAGGACACCCTTACGAGCAGTACTTC
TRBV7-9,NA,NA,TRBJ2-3,CASRSPGPTDTQYF,TGTGCCAGCAGGTCCCCGGGGCCCACAGATACGCAGTATTTT
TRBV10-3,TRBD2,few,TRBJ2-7,CAISGDYLYEQYF,TGTGCCATCAGCGGGGACTACCTCTACGAGCAGTACTTC
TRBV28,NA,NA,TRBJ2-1,CASTRTGGNEQFF,TGTGCCAGCACCCGAACTGGAGGGAATGAGCAGTTCTTC
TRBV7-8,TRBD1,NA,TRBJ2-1,CASSRQATGQGAVEQFF,TGTGCCAGCAGCCGCCAGGCCACGGGACAGGGGGCCGTCGAGCAGTTCTTC
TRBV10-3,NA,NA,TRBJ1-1,CAISESAGSGTEAFF,TGTGCCATCAGTGAGTCCGCAGGTTCGGGCACTGAAGCTTTCTTT
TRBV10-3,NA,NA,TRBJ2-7,CAIRPGVLDEQYF,TGTGCCATCAGGCCCGGGGTTTTGGACGAGCAGTACTTC
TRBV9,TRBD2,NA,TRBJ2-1,CASSTYSGGAFNEQFF,TGTGCCAGCAGCACCTATAGCGGGGGGGCCTTCAATGAGCAGTTCTTC
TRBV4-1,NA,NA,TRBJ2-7,CASSQIASDSSYEQYF,TGCGCCAGCAGCCAGATAGCCTCGGACAGCTCCTACGAGCAGTACTTC
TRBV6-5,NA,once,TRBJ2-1,CASSYRGVNEQFF,TGTGCCAGCAGTTACAGGGGTGTCAATGAGCAGTTCTTC
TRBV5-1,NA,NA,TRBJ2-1,CASSLESNWASYNEQFF,TGCGCCAGCAGCTTGGAGTCGAATTGGGCCTCCTACAATGAGCAGTTCTTC
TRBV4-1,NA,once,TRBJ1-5,CASSQDKGRDQPQHF,TGCGCCAGCAGCCAAGATAAGGGGAGGGATCAGCCCCAGCATTTT
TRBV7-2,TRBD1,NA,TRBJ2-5,CASSPLDRAQETQYF,TGTGCCAGCAGCCCGCTGGACAGGGCACAAGAGACCCAGTACTTC
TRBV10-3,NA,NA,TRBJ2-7,CAISDRGYEQYF,TGTGCCATCTCCGACCGGGGATACGAGCAGTACTTC
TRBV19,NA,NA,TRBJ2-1,CAVLGGNEQFF,TGTGCCGTACTAGGAGGAAATGAGCAGTTCTTC
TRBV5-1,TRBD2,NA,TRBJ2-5,CASSTIPGLAAQETQYF,TGCGCCAGCAGCACGATCCCGGGACTAGCGGCCCAAGAGACCCAGTACTTC
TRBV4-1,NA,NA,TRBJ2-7,CASSQDRYRESNEQYF,TGCGCCAGCAGCCAAGATCGATACAGGGAATCCAACGAGCAGTACTTC
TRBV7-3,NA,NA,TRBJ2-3,CASSLIASGTDTQYF,TGTGCCAGCAGCTTAATTGCTAGCGGCACAGATACGCAGTATTTT
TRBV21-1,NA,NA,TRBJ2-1,CASSKALLWDGSYNEQFF,TGTGCCAGCAGCAAAGCGCTTTTATGGGACGGCAGCTACAATGAGCAGTTCTTC
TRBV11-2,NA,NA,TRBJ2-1,CASSLWSSDPSNNEQFF,TGTGCCAGCAGCTTATGGTCTAGCGATCCCTCGAACAATGAGCAGTTCTTC
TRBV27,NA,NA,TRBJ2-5,CASSPIRIRGPQETQYF,TGTGCCAGCAGCCCTATAAGGATCCGGGGGCCCCAAGAGACCCAGTACTTC
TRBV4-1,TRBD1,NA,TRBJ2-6,CASSQDSGTALSSGANVLTF,TGCGCCAGCAGCCAAGATTCTGGGACAGCCCTCAGCTCTGGGGCCAACGTCCTGACTTTC
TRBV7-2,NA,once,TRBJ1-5,CASSLRPQGGQPQHF,TGTGCCAGCAGCTTAAGGCCTCAGGGAGGACAGCCCCAGCATTTT
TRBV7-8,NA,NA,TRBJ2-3,CASSLVRGASTDTQYF,TGTGCCAGCAGCTTAGTTCGGGGTGCTAGCACAGATACGCAGTATTTT
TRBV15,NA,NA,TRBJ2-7,CATSRDLLAPLYF,TGTGCCACCAGCAGAGATTTGCTAGCGCCCCTCTACTTC
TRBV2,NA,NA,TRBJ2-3,CASSDFSTDTQYF,TGTGCCAGCAGTGACTTCAGCACAGATACGCAGTATTTT
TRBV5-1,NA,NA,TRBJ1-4,CASRMGNEKLFF,TGCGCCAGCAGAATGGGGAATGAAAAACTGTTTTTT
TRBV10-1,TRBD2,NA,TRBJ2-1,CASSDSSGDSYNEQFF,TGCGCCAGCAGTGATTCGAGCGGGGACTCCTACAATGAGCAGTTCTTC
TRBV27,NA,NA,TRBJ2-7,CASSLRQAAYEQYF,TGTGCCAGCAGTTTACGACAGGCGGCCTACGAGCAGTACTTC
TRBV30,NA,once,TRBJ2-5,CAWSWGAGGETQYF,TGTGCCTGGAGTTGGGGGGCGGGTGGAGAGACCCAGTACTTC
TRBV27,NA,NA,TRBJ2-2,CASSLTNTGELFF,TGTGCCAGCAGTTTGACAAACACCGGGGAGCTGTTTTTT
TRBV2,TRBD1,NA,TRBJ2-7,CASSIVPQGAGEQYF,TGTGCCAGCAGTATCGTCCCACAGGGGGCAGGCGAGCAGTACTTC
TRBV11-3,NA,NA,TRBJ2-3,CASSFREFASPPSTDTQYF,TGTGCCAGCAGCTTCAGAGAGTTTGCATCCCCGCCGAGCACAGATACGCAGTATTTT